This T cell receptor beta chain was recorded in a study of control samples from healthy donors and cancer patients. Germline V gene lookup returns CDR1 ENHRY and CDR2 SYGVKD. V was trimmed by 2 bases and J by 3 bases, leaving 16 bases between them. CDR3 length: 16 amino acids. This clone came up a few times. TCRdb keeps only in-frame clones here, not all; method: immunoSEQ multiplex PCR. The sample has more than 95,000 clones; approximately 92% are singletons. The chain carries TRBV10-3 and TRBJ1-2, with D maybe TRBD1 (6 bases). Sequenced sample: PBMCs. This TCR derives from an elderly man with head and neck cancer. CDR3 sequence reads: CAISEPQGKNYYGYTF. CDR3 bases: TGTGCCATCAGTGAGCCTCAGGGGAAGAATTACTATGGCTACACCTTC.